Below are 23 T cell receptor beta chains sequenced from a single sample in a study of blood T cell repertoires in COVID-19. Some clones are missing from TCRdb's copy, which holds only in-frame ones; the method was immunoSEQ multiplex PCR. The sample lists roughly 220,000 clones; around 84% were seen once. The sequencing input was peripheral blood. All receptors come from a man in his fifties who had recovered from COVID-19.

The CDR3 nucleotides read TGTGCCAGCAGCCAAGGGACAGGGTTAGGTTCGGTTGGGGCCGCTTCCTACGAGCAGTACTTC. It translates to CASSQGTGLGSVGAASYEQYF. The chain combines TRBV4-2 with TRBJ2-7; 8 bases fit TRBD1. The CDR3 is 21 amino acids. The J segment lost 1 base and the V segment lost 1 base, leaving 21 bases of the junction unmatched. Germline values: CDR1 LGHNA, CDR2 YNFKEQ.

The V and J genes are TRBV29-1 and TRBJ2-3, with 9 bases that match TRBD2. The V segment lost 2 bases and the J segment 2 bases; nucleotides outside the gene matches: 2. This CDR3 contains 14 residues. Germline V gene data show CDR1 as SQVTM and CDR2 as ANQGSEA. The CDR3 reads CSVERTSDTDTQYF. The CDR3 region has the DNA TGCAGCGTTGAAAGGACTAGCGACACAGATACGCAGTATTTT.

The rearrangement uses TRBV5-1 and TRBJ2-2; D is possibly TRBD2 (6 bases). The CDR3 totals 19 residues. CDR1 and CDR2 from the germline V gene are SGHRS and YFSETQ. The V end lost 6 bases, the J end lost 1 base, and 25 bases lay between the germline ends. CDR3 amino acids: CASTNFGTLRDWNTGELFF. Written as DNA, the CDR3 is TGCGCCAGCACCAATTTTGGAACCTTGCGGGACTGGAACACCGGGGAGCTGTTTTTT.

The chain employs TRBV20-1 and TRBJ1-5; D gene unclear. Looked up from germline, CDR1 is DFQATT and CDR2 is SNEGSKA (reference sequence). The CDR3 sequence is 13 residues long. The V end lost 3 bases, the J end lost 4 bases, and 10 bases lay between the germline ends. This CDR3 reads CSASRGGNQPQHF. CDR3 sequence (DNA): TGCAGTGCTAGTAGAGGTGGTAATCAGCCCCAGCATTTT.

This clone was observed once. This chain uses TRBV27 with TRBJ2-3, with a tentative D call TRBD1 (6 bases). The CDR3 covers 14 residues. V lost 7 bases, J lost 2 bases, and 13 bases lay in between. Germline CDR1 is MNHEY and CDR2 is SMNVEV (reference sequence). CDR3 loop: CASNGQPHTDTQYF. CDR3 DNA: TGTGCCAGCAACGGACAGCCCCACACAGATACGCAGTATTTT.

Of note for this clone: The sample carries other DNA sequences with the same CDR3. The chain joins TRBV10-3 to TRBJ1-3; possibly TRBD1 for D (6 bases). Between the trimmed V and J ends, which lost 7 bases and 1 base, there was a span of 8 bases. CDR1 ENHRY and CDR2 SYGVKD come from the germline V gene. The CDR3 loop spans 13 amino acids. The CDR3 bases are TGTGCCATCAAGGGGGATTCTGGAAACACCATATATTTT. It codes for CAIKGDSGNTIYF.

The chain combines TRBV6-2 or TRBV6-3 with TRBJ1-2; TRBD1 matches 7 bases. J was trimmed by 7 bases and V by 3 bases; bases with no gene match: 11. Germline V lookup: CDR1 MNHEY, CDR2 SVGEGT. The CDR3 totals 15 residues. CDR3 nucleotides: TGTGCCAGCAGTTATCCGGGACAGTGGGATCTTGGCTACACCTTC. Protein: CASSYPGQWDLGYTF.

The rearrangement joins TRBV5-6 to TRBJ2-3, with 8 nucleotides matching TRBD2. The length of the CDR3 is 16 residues. Germline-derived CDR1 and CDR2 are SGHDT and YYEEEE. Germline trimming cut 1 base from V and 3 bases from J; bases unmatched to any gene: 7. The CDR3 sequence: CASSLTGTRITDTQYF. CDR3 in DNA: TGTGCCAGCAGCTTGACCGGGACTAGGATTACAGATACGCAGTATTTT.

The chain has TRBV29-1 and TRBJ2-7, with a possible D match to TRBD1 (6 bases). Trimming took 2 bases from V and 12 from J, leaving 14 bases between them. The CDR3 runs to 11 residues. Germline CDR1 and CDR2: SQVTM and ANQGSEA. Written as DNA, the CDR3 is TGCAGCGTTGAATCCCCTGGGGGCTTGTACTTC. As protein: CSVESPGGLYF.

The chain has TRBV27 and TRBJ2-1; 9 nucleotides align to TRBD1. With V trimmed by 5 bases and J by 7 bases, 15 bases remained unmatched. This CDR3 spans 17 amino acids. Germline CDR1 reads MNHEY; CDR2 reads SMNVEV (reference sequence). The CDR3 DNA reads as TGTGCCAGCAGTCCACTACTTGGGACAGGGAGGAGAAATGAGCAGTTCTTC. It translates to CASSPLLGTGRRNEQFF.

V is TRBV5-6 and J is TRBJ2-7; 10 bases align to TRBD2. The CDR3 spans 15 residues. CDR1 and CDR2 (germline): SGHDT, YYEEEE. After removal of 0 bases from V and 2 bases from J, the junction contained 2 bases not matched to a gene. The chain's CDR3 is CASSLVLAGAYEQYF. The CDR3 nucleotides read TGTGCCAGCAGCTTGGTCCTAGCGGGAGCCTACGAGCAGTACTTC.

The chain links TRBV28 to TRBJ1-5; TRBD1 matches at 8 bases. V was pared by 5 bases and J by 1 base, with 10 bases of the junction left unmatched. This CDR3 region has 17 residues. Germline V gene sequence: CDR1 MDHEN, CDR2 SYDVKM. This chain's CDR3 is CASSRSSDRVSNQPQHF. The CDR3 DNA reads as TGTGCCAGCAGTCGATCCTCGGACAGGGTGAGCAATCAGCCCCAGCATTTT.

The gene calls are TRBV10-1 and TRBJ2-1, with 11 bases matching TRBD2. Germline V gene sequence: CDR1 WNHNN, CDR2 SYGVQD (reference sequence). V shed 4 bases, J shed 5 bases, and the junction held 1 base outside the gene matches. CDR3 length: 14 amino acids. The CDR3 DNA follows: TGCGCCAGCAGTGGGACTAGCGGGCACAATGAGCAGTTCTTC. It encodes CASSGTSGHNEQFF.

J is TRBJ1-1 and V is TRBV12-5; D is possibly TRBD1 (5 bases). V lost 2 bases to trimming and J lost 3 bases, with 19 bases between them. This CDR3 region has 17 residues. Germline V gene data show CDR1 as LGHNT and CDR2 as FRNRAP. CDR3 residues: CASGLLNGGIGDTEAFF. The CDR3, as DNA: TGTGCTAGTGGTTTGTTGAACGGGGGTATCGGCGACACTGAAGCTTTCTTT.

The gene calls are TRBV7-9 and TRBJ2-5, with D possibly being TRBD1 (6 bases). V was pared by 1 base and J by 3 bases, with 9 bases between. The CDR3 runs 14 residues. Germline CDR1 and CDR2: SEHNR and FQNEAQ (reference sequence). The CDR3 is CASSLGGTKETQYF. CDR3 coding DNA: TGTGCCAGCAGCTTAGGTGGGACAAAAGAGACCCAGTACTTC.

This chain joins TRBV11-2 and TRBJ2-2, with D hard to call. From germline, CDR1 is SGHAT and CDR2 FQNNGV. V was cut by 1 base and J by 6 bases, with 12 bases left in between. The CDR3 is 15 amino acids. CDR3 protein: CASSLVEAVAGELFF. For the CDR3, the DNA is TGTGCCAGCAGCTTAGTCGAGGCCGTGGCCGGGGAGCTGTTTTTT.

V is TRBV7-9 and J is TRBJ2-1; possible D gene TRBD2, 6 bases. The CDR3 consists of 12 residues. Germline V gene lookup returns CDR1 SEHNR and CDR2 FQNEAQ (reference sequence). With 6 bases removed from V and 9 bases from J, the gap between germline ends came to 12 bases. This CDR3 is CASRSSAGEQFF. In nucleotides, the CDR3 is TGTGCCAGCAGGTCGTCAGCGGGTGAGCAGTTCTTC. Together with reference TRBV7-9 and TRBJ2-1, the CDR3 gives the full variable domain: DTGVSQNPRHKITKRGQNVTFRCDPISEHNRLYWYRQTLGQGPEFLTYFQNEAQLEKSRLLSDRFSAERPKGSFSTLEIQRTEQGDSAMYLCASRSSAGEQFFGPGTRLTVL.

The CDR3 DNA is TGTGCCAGCAGCCCGAATAGGGGGCCCCAGCCCCAGCATTTT. It specifies CASSPNRGPQPQHF. V usage is TRBV5-6 and J usage is TRBJ1-5; 7 bases fit TRBD1. Germline assignment: CDR1 SGHDT and CDR2 YYEEEE. Trimming cost V 4 bases and J 7 bases; bases outside gene matches: 8. The CDR3 sequence is 14 residues long.

The rearrangement joins TRBV19 to TRBJ2-1, with 10 bases matching TRBD2. J was trimmed by 8 bases and V by 3 bases; bases with no gene match: 7. The length of the CDR3 is 15 residues. Germline loops: CDR1 LNHDA, CDR2 SQIVND (reference sequence). DNA for the CDR3: TGTGCCAGTAGTATTCGGGCTAGCGGGAGAGATGAGCAGTTCTTC. As protein: CASSIRASGRDEQFF.

Comment on this clone: In the same sample, other DNA sequences code for this CDR3. The CDR3: CASSTEGLSTDTQYF. CDR3 in DNA: TGTGCCAGTAGTACCGAGGGTCTGAGCACAGATACGCAGTATTTT. The chain is built from TRBV19 and TRBJ2-3; D is possibly TRBD2 (5 bases). CDR3 length: 15 amino acids. Germline V CDR1 and CDR2: LNHDA, SQIVND (reference sequence). V lost 4 bases and J 0 bases, leaving 11 bases between the germline ends.

This clone was counted only a few times. The chain recombines TRBV9 with TRBJ1-2, with a possible D match to TRBD1 (6 bases). This CDR3 is 15 amino acids long. Germline lookup yields CDR1 SGDLS and CDR2 YYNGEE. V was shortened by 1 base and J by 4 bases, with 14 bases between the two germline ends. The CDR3 loop is CASSVTPGQTYGYTF. The DNA of the CDR3 is TGTGCCAGCAGCGTAACCCCGGGACAAACCTATGGCTACACCTTC.

This chain uses TRBV25-1 with TRBJ1-2, with D tentatively TRBD1 (5 bases). This CDR3 has 14 amino acids. The germline V and J ends were trimmed by 0 bases and 4 bases, with 9 bases remaining between them. Germline lookup yields CDR1 MGHDK and CDR2 SYGVNS. CDR3 residues: CASSEYAGLYGYTF. In nucleotides, the CDR3 is TGTGCCAGCAGTGAATATGCAGGGCTCTATGGCTACACCTTC.

This rearrangement joins TRBV18 to TRBJ1-4; 7 bases agree with TRBD1. The germline V gene has CDR1 KGHSH and CDR2 LQKENI. The CDR3 is 13 residues long. With V trimmed by 2 bases and J by 6 bases, 0 bases remained unmatched. This chain's CDR3 is CASSPDRDEKLFF. CDR3 nucleotides: TGTGCCAGCTCACCAGACAGGGATGAAAAACTGTTTTTT.